This T cell receptor (beta chain) was recovered during a study of blood T cells in healthy people across ages. Study-wide results and limits: Age brought a roughly linear fall in TCR beta diversity measured per million T cells.

Then a second PCR, running roughly 6 to 11 cycles, was carried out with a sample-barcoded 5' primer and a J-beta primer mix. TCRdb passed the 5' RACE reads through MiXCR, listing each CDR3 protein once. The data show a few hundred thousand distinct CDR3 sequences, with roughly half seen just once and 51% held by the top ten. With 0 bases removed from V and 5 bases from J, the gap between germline ends came to 23 bases. The CDR3 loop spans 18 amino acids. CDR1 and CDR2 (germline): DFQATT, SNEGSKA (reference sequence). In regard to this clonotype: Its antigen is not identified.

J is TRBJ2-1 and V is TRBV20-1; tentatively, D is TRBD2 (5 bases). Sequences were obtained from blood. The sequence was collected from a man between 60 and 70 years old in good health. CDR3 loop: CSARDPALEGNLHNEQFF. The CDR3 region has the DNA TGCAGTGCTAGAGATCCAGCCCTAGAGGGCAATTTGCACAATGAGCAGTTCTTC.